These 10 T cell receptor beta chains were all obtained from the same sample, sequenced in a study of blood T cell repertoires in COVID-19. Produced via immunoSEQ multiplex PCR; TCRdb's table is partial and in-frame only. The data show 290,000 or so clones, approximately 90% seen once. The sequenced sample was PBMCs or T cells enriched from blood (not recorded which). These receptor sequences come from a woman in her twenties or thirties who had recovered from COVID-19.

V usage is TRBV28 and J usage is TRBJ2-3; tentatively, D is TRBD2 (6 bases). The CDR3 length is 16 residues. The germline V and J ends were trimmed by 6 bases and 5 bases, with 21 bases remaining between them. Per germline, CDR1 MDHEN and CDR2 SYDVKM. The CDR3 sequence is CASSPLWSRAGDTQYF. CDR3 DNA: TGTGCCAGCAGCCCCTTATGGAGCCGAGCGGGAGATACGCAGTATTTT.

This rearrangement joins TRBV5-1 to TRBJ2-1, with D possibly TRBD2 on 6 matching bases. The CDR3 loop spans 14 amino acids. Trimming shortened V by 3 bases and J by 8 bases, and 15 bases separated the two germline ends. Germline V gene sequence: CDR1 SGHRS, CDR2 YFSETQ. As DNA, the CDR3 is TGCGCCAGCAGCTCCGGTGGAGGGTTGCATGAGCAGTTCTTC. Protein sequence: CASSSGGGLHEQFF.

The CDR3 DNA sequence: TGTGCCAGCAGTGACTCTGCGGGAGAACTGTACAATGAGCAGTTCTTC. Translated, it gives CASSDSAGELYNEQFF. The rearrangement links TRBV6-4 to TRBJ2-1; 7 nucleotides match TRBD2. The length of the CDR3 is 16 residues. With V trimmed by 0 bases and J by 4 bases, 6 bases remained unmatched. Germline V lookup: CDR1 MRHNA, CDR2 SNTAGT.

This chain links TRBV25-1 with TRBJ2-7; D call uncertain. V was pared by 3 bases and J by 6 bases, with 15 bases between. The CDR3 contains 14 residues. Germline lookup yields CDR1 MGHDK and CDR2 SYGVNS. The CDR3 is CASSDTRRNSEQYF. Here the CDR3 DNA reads TGTGCCAGCAGTGATACCCGGCGGAACTCCGAGCAGTACTTC.

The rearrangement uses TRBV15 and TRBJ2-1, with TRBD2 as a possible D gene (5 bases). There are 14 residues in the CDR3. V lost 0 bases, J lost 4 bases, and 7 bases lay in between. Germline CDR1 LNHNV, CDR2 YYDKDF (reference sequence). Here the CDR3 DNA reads TGTGCCACCAGCAGAGAGGAGCGGTACAATGAGCAGTTCTTC. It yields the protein CATSREERYNEQFF. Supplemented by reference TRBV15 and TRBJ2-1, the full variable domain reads DAMVIQNPRYQVTQFGKPVTLSCSQTLNHNVMYWYQQKSSQAPKLLFHYYDKDFNNEADTPDNFQSRRPNTSFCFLDIRSPGLGDTAMYLCATSREERYNEQFFGPGTRLTVL.

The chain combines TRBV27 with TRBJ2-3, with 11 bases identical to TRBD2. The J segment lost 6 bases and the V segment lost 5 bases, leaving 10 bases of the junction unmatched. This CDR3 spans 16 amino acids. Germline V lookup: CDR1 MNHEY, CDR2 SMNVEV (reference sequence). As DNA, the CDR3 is TGTGCCAGCAGTCCCACGGGACTAGCGGCCCCTGATACGCAGTATTTT. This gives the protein CASSPTGLAAPDTQYF.

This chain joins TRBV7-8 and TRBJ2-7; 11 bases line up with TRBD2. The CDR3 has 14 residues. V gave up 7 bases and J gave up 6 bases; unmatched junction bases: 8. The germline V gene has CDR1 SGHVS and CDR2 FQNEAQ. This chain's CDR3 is CASNPGTSGPEQYF. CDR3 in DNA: TGTGCCAGCAACCCAGGGACTAGCGGACCCGAGCAGTACTTC.

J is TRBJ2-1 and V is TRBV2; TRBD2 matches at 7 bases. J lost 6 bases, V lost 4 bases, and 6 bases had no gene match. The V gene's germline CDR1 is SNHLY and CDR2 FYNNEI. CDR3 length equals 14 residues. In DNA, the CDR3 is TGTGCCAGCAGTGTCAGCGGGACCCCCAATGAGCAGTTCTTC. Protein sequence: CASSVSGTPNEQFF. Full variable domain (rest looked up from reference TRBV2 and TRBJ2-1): EPEVTQTPSHQVTQMGQEVILRCVPISNHLYFYWYRQILGQKVEFLVSFYNNEISEKSEIFDDQFSVERPDGSNFTLKIRSTKLEDSAMYFCASSVSGTPNEQFFGPGTRLTVL.

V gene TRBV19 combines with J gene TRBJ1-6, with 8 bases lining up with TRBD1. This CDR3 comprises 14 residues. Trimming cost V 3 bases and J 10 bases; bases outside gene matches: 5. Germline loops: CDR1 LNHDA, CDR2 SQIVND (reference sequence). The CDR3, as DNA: TGTGCCAGTAGTATCGACAGGGGTGGATCACCCCTCCACTTT. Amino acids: CASSIDRGGSPLHF.

This CDR3 reads CASTPGLVTDTQYF. The CDR3 DNA reads as TGTGCCAGCACCCCGGGACTAGTCACAGATACGCAGTATTTT. This chain joins TRBV19 and TRBJ2-3; 8 bases are shared with TRBD2. Per germline, CDR1 LNHDA and CDR2 SQIVND (reference sequence). V lost 9 bases, J lost 2 bases, and 7 bases stayed unmatched. The CDR3 loop spans 14 amino acids.